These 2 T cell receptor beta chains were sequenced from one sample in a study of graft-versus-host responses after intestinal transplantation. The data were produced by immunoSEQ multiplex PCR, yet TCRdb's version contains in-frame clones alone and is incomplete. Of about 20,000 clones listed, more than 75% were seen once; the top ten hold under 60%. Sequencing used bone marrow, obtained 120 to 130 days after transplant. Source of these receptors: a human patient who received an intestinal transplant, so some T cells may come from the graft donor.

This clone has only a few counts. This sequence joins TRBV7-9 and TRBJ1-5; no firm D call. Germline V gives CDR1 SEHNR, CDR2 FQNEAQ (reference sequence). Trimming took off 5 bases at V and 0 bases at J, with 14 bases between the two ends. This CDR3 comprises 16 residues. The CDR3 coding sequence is TGTGCCAGCAGCGGTACCCGGGCGGGTAGCAATCAGCCCCAGCATTTT. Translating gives CASSGTRAGSNQPQHF.

The CDR3 nucleotides read TGTGCCAGCAGTCCGGGGGACGGAGCCTCCTACGAGCAGTACTTC. This sequence encodes CASSPGDGASYEQYF. The chain has TRBV6-5 and TRBJ2-7, with a weak D call TRBD2 (6 bases). The CDR3 covers 15 residues. V shed 5 bases and J shed 0 bases, with 14 bases lying between them. The germline CDR1 and CDR2 sequences are MNHEY and SVGAGI.